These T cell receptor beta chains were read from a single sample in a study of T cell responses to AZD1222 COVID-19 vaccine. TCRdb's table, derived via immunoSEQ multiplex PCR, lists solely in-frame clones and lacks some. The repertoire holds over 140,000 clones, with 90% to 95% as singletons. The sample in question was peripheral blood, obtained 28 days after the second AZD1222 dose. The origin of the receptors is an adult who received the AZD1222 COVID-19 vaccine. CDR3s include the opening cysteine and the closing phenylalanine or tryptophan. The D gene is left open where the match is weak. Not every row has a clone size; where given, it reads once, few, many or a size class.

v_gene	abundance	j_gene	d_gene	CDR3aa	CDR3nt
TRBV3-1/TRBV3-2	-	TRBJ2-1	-	CASSQVEGVVEQFF	TGTGCCAGCAGCCAAGTGGAGGGGGTCGTTGAGCAGTTCTTC
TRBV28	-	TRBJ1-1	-	CASSLYPHLVRENTEAFF	TGTGCCAGCAGTTTATATCCCCATCTCGTCAGGGAGAACACTGAAGCTTTCTTT
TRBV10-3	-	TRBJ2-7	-	CAISAREGEQYF	TGTGCCATCAGTGCCAGGGAAGGCGAGCAGTACTTC
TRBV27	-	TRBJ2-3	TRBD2	CASSSLQLAGYTDTQYF	TGTGCCAGCAGTTCACTCCAACTAGCGGGGTACACAGATACGCAGTATTTT
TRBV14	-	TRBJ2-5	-	CASSQALVGETQYF	TGTGCCAGCAGCCAAGCTCTCGTGGGAGAGACCCAGTACTTC
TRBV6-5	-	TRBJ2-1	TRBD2	CASSSPGLAAEQFF	TGTGCCAGCAGTTCCCCGGGACTAGCGGCTGAGCAGTTCTTC
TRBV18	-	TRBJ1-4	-	CASSPGLNEKLFF	TGTGCCAGCTCACCGGGACTTAATGAAAAACTGTTTTTT
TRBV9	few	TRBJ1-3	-	CASSVQSTSGNTIYF	TGTGCCAGCAGCGTACAGTCAACCTCTGGAAACACCATATATTTT
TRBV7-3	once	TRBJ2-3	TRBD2	CASSFLAGAPDTQYF	TGTGCCAGCAGCTTCCTAGCGGGAGCCCCAGATACGCAGTATTTT
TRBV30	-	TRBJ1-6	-	CAWSPSVISPLHF	TGTGCCTGGAGTCCAAGTGTGATTTCACCCCTCCACTTT
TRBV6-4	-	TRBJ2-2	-	CASSGQSTGELFF	TGTGCCAGCAGTGGACAGTCCACCGGGGAGCTGTTTTTT
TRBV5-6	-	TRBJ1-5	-	CASTDRVEPQHF	TGTGCCAGCACCGACCGCGTGGAGCCCCAGCATTTT
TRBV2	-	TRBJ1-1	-	CASSASPSPESEAFF	TGTGCCAGCAGTGCCAGCCCAAGCCCCGAATCAGAAGCTTTCTTT
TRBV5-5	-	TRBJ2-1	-	CASSLAGQLGEQFF	TGTGCCAGCAGCTTGGCCGGACAGCTGGGTGAGCAGTTCTTC
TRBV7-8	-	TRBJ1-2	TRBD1	CASRGQADYYGYTF	TGTGCCAGCAGGGGACAGGCAGATTACTATGGCTACACCTTC
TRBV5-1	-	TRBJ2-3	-	CASSLAESPSTDTQYF	TGCGCCAGCAGCTTGGCCGAGAGTCCTAGCACAGATACGCAGTATTTT
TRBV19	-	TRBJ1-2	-	CASRESGPAGYTF	TGTGCCAGTAGAGAATCGGGACCCGCAGGCTACACCTTC
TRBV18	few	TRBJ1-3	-	CASSPSGAKSGNTIYF	TGTGCCAGCTCTCCGTCGGGGGCGAAATCTGGAAACACCATATATTTT
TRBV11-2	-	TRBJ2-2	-	CASSPLRDTGELFF	TGTGCCAGCAGCCCCCTCAGAGACACCGGGGAGCTGTTTTTT
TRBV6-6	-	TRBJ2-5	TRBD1	CASRRTGQETQYF	TGTGCCAGCAGACGGACAGGCCAAGAGACCCAGTACTTC
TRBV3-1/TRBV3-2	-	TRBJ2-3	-	CASSHGGTDTQYF	TGTGCCAGCAGCCATGGAGGAACAGATACGCAGTATTTT
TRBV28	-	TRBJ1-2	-	CASSLWGQLNYGYTF	TGTGCCAGCAGTTTGTGGGGACAACTTAACTATGGCTACACCTTC
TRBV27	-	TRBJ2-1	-	CASSLATGNEQFF	TGTGCCAGCAGTTTAGCCACAGGGAATGAGCAGTTCTTC
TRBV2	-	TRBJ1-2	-	CASKRGDYGYTF	TGTGCCAGCAAACGGGGGGACTATGGCTACACCTTC
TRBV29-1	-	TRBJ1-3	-	CSAAGGGRGNTIYF	TGCAGCGCTGCGGGTGGGGGGCGCGGAAACACCATATATTTT
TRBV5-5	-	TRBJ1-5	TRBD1	CASSTGQGAGQPQHF	TGTGCCAGCAGCACAGGACAGGGGGCTGGACAGCCCCAGCATTTT
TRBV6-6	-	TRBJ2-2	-	CASSYSYTGELFF	TGTGCCAGCAGTTACTCCTACACCGGGGAGCTGTTTTTT
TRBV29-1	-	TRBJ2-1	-	CSVYGIVDEQFF	TGCAGCGTTTATGGAATTGTTGATGAGCAGTTCTTC
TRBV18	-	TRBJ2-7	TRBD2	CASSTSGPYEQYF	TGTGCCAGCTCGACTAGCGGGCCCTACGAGCAGTACTTC